These 6 T cell receptor beta chains originate from one sample sequenced in a study of breast tumors, draining lymph nodes, adjacent tissues. Axillary draining lymph nodes of breast cancer patients supplied the node samples. TCRdb fed the multiplex PCR reads into MiXCR, producing one record per CDR3 protein. In the table there are 150,000 to 200,000 distinct CDR3 sequences, approximately 30% of which are singletons. Sequenced input: axillary lymph node tissue. These receptors all come from a female donor with breast cancer. Some clones in this sample may be carry-over from other donors' samples.

This clonotype turned up a few times. The chain employs TRBV19 and TRBJ2-3, with 12 bases lining up with TRBD1. Trimming at V came to 10 bases and at J to 11 bases, leaving 10 bases not matched to a gene. The germline V gene encodes CDR1 LNHDA and CDR2 SQIVND (reference sequence). The CDR3 length is 13 residues. As DNA, the CDR3 is TGTGCCACTTCGGGGACAGGGGGCAATGAGCAGTATTTT. Protein product: CATSGTGGNEQYF. Filled out from reference TRBV19 and TRBJ2-3, the complete variable domain reads DGGITQSPKYLFRKEGQNVTLSCEQNLNHDAMYWYRQDPGQGLRLIYYSQIVNDFQKGDIAEGYSVSREKKESFPLTVTSAQKNPTAFYLCATSGTGGNEQYFGPGTRLTVL.

This clonotype has only a few counts. The chain uses TRBV5-4 and TRBJ2-2, with D maybe TRBD1 (5 bases). The CDR3 has 14 amino acids. V shed 1 base and J shed 6 bases, with 10 bases lying between them. From germline, CDR1 is SGHNT and CDR2 YYREEE (reference sequence). As DNA, the CDR3 is TGTGCCAGCAGCTTGTCAGGGCCCGCCGGGGAGCTGTTTTTT. Translation: CASSLSGPAGELFF.

The sample holds many counts of this clonotype. The V gene is TRBV19, the J gene TRBJ2-7; 8 positions match TRBD1. V lost 6 bases to trimming and J lost 2 bases; unmatched junction nucleotides: 6. Germline values: CDR1 LNHDA, CDR2 SQIVND (reference sequence). The CDR3 is made up of 14 amino acids. The CDR3 coding sequence is TGTGCCAGTAGGCCGGGACAGGCGACCTACGAGCAGTACTTC. Residues: CASRPGQATYEQYF.

This clonotype was seen at least ten times. The CDR3 spells CAWNPTGNEQYF. CDR3 coding DNA: TGTGCCTGGAACCCGACAGGGAACGAGCAGTACTTC. This chain connects TRBV30 to TRBJ2-7; TRBD1 matches 7 bases. Germline CDR1 reads GTSNPN; CDR2 reads SVGIG (reference sequence). This CDR3 has 12 amino acids. Unmatched junction bases numbered 5, after V lost 4 bases and J lost 5 bases.

The table lists this clonotype with many counts. At one end the junction does not follow the germline gene, possibly because of a read error. The chain is built from TRBV7-7 and TRBJ2-5; 10 bases agree with TRBD1. CDR3 size: 16 residues. Germline V gives CDR1 SSHAT, CDR2 FNYEAQ (reference sequence). The CDR3 bases are TGTGCTAGCAGCCCGACCCTGGGACAGGGGCAAGAGACCCAGTACTTC. This sequence encodes CASSPTLGQGQETQYF.

This clonotype was seen many times. The V and J genes are TRBV19 and TRBJ1-4; the D is unclear. The CDR3 has 14 residues. Per the germline V gene, CDR1 is LNHDA and CDR2 is SQIVND (reference sequence). Trimming removed 5 bases at V and 9 bases at J, with 16 bases between. The CDR3 reads CASSWTVKIKKLFF. The CDR3 DNA reads TGTGCCAGTAGTTGGACGGTTAAAATAAAAAAACTGTTTTTT.